Reported below is one TCR beta chain. This clone's antigen is unknown. The input lacks base qualities; no much larger clone sits a single base away. This sample is drawn from a study of blood T cell repertoires in COVID-19 (dated by TCRdb to about 2020). Some background on the complete study: Samples from collaborators originated in the United States, Italy and Spain and spanned both the acute and convalescent phases of COVID-19. Subjects who had been exposed to COVID-19, were actively infected with it, or had recovered from it provided the deeply sampled blood TCRbeta repertoires that made up the dataset. The material from the prospective study consisted of cDNA or gDNA derived from T cells, B-cell-depleted T cells, or PBMCs. Samples were obtained from the ongoing ImmuneRACE study (first 160 participants) and from about 1,300 subjects provided by 6 global collaborators. A freely available public database, intended as a resource for researchers studying the immune response to SARS-CoV-2, is where the repertoires were released. A de-identified subject ID, COVID-19 status, age in years and sex were almost always included in the sample metadata. Where available, HLA class I and class II types were obtained from metadata supplied by the sample provider rather than from assay-based typing.

One collaborating source in Seattle enrolled patients during active infection and followed them longitudinally through the course of disease. The collaborating institutions used their own protocols to collect whole blood in K2EDTA tubes. For TCRbeta analysis, collaborator samples were shipped as frozen whole blood, as isolated PBMCs, or as DNA extracted from either sample type. Overall study outcomes, separate from this receptor: The amount of clinical and demographic metadata varied by source and participant and was provided uncurated.

TCRbeta CDR3 regions were amplified from genomic DNA by means of the immunoSEQ Assay, a bias-controlled multiplex PCR. Processing in the source paper ran as follows. Within the assay, amplification of reference gene primers was used to estimate how many nucleated cells each sample contained. To quantify the absolute abundance of each unique TCRbeta CDR3 rearrangement, sequence reads were collapsed and filtered. Productive Simpson clonality was computed per sample as the square root of Simpson's diversity index over productive rearrangements. As stored in TCRdb, this immuneACCESS dataset retains in-frame rearrangements with V and J assigned. A fraction of the clones does not appear; measured against another copy, unresolved V genes explain less than half of the discrepancy, and the remainder lacks a known reason. V and J calls and clone size are as listed in that table; D and trimming were resolved from the DNA. This sample lists about 64,000 clones; roughly 75% were detected once. The top ten hold 13% to 15% of the sample.

The origin of this receptor is a man between 60 and 75 years old with COVID-19, enrolled during active disease. The sequenced sample consisted of peripheral blood.

The encoded CDR3 is CASSPDNSGELFF. The DNA sequence follows: TGCGCCAGCAGCCCGGACAATTCCGGGGAGCTGTTTTTT. The receptor chain draws on TRBV5-1 and TRBJ2-2; the D segment could be TRBD1, given 5 matching bases. Its CDR3 holds 13 amino acids, cysteine through phenylalanine. Kept here is only the CDR3 DNA, which spans 39 bases and is read in frame from base 1. The germline V gene gives CDR1 as SGHRS and CDR2 as YFSETQ. V lost 4 bases and J lost 6 bases; the stretch between them is 10 bases long.